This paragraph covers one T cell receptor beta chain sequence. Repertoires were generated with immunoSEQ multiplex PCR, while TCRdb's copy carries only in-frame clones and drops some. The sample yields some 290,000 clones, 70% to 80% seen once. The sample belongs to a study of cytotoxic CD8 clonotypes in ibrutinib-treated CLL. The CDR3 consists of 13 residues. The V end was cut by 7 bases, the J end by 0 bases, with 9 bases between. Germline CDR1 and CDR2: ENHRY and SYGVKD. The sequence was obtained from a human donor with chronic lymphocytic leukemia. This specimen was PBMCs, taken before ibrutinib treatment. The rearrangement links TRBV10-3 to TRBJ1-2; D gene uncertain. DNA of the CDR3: TGTGCCATCACCTTGACTCCTAACTATGGCTACACCTTC. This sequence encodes CAITLTPNYGYTF.